This entry concerns a single T cell receptor (beta chain). These data originate in a study of OX40 agonist ivuxolimab in advanced cancers. Study information: Checkpoint inhibitors had been given previously to about 38% of patients.

The repertoire was sequenced with immunoSEQ multiplex PCR; TCRdb's copy has only in-frame clones and lacks some. The sample includes about 53,000 clones, less than 90% of them seen just once. The germline gives CDR1 SGDLS, CDR2 YYNGEE. The CDR3 spans 15 residues. The germline V and J ends were trimmed by 0 bases and 5 bases, with 13 bases remaining between them. Sequenced material: CD4+ or CD8+ T cells sorted from blood, taken in a trial of the OX40 agonist ivuxolimab. V gene TRBV9 combines with J gene TRBJ2-3, with D possibly being TRBD2 (6 bases). The TCR sequence derives from an adult with an advanced solid tumor such as melanoma, head and neck, liver or kidney cancer. For the CDR3, the DNA is TGTGCCAGCAGCGTAGTTGGAGGGTTGGGAGATACGCAGTATTTT. Protein product: CASSVVGGLGDTQYF.